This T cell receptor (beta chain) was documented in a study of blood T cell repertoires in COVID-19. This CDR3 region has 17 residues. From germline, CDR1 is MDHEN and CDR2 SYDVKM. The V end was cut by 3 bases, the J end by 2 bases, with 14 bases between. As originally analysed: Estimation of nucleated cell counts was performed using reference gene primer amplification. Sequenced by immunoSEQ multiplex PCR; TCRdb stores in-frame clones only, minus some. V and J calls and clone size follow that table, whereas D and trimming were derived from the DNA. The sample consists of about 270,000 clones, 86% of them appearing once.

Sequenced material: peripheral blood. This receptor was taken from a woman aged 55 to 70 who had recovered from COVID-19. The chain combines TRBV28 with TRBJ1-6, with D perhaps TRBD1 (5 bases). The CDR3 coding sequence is TGTGCCAGCAGTTTGGGGGAGGGGCTGGCCTATAATTCACCCCTCCACTTT. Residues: CASSLGEGLAYNSPLHF.